This T cell receptor beta chain was sequenced in a study of blood T cell repertoires in COVID-19. The CDR3 extends over 14 amino acids. CDR1 and CDR2 from the germline V gene are MNHEY and SVGAGI. Trimming shortened V by 7 bases and J by 1 base, and 13 bases separated the two germline ends. This table comes from immunoSEQ multiplex PCR, and its TCRdb copy is limited to in-frame clones, with some not included. The table shows 200,000 or so clones, with just over 85% occurring only once. Source material: PBMCs or T cells enriched from blood (not recorded which). V and J are TRBV6-5 and TRBJ1-1; maybe TRBD1 (6 bases). The TCR originated in a woman between 40 and 55 years old with acute COVID-19. CDR3 bases: TGTGCCAGCACCAAGACAGGCTGGAACACTGAAGCTTTCTTT. It encodes CASTKTGWNTEAFF.